This T cell receptor beta chain was captured by sequencing in a study of blood T cell repertoires in COVID-19. In the study overall: Samples came from the United States, Italy and Spain, spanning acute and convalescent COVID-19. Nucleic acid was either cDNA or gDNA, and it came from T cells, B-cell-depleted T cells, or PBMCs.

This CDR3 region has 18 residues. V lost 0 bases and J 4 bases, leaving 21 bases between the germline ends. Germline-derived CDR1 and CDR2 are MNHEY and SVGEGT. As originally analysed: Amplified reference gene primers provided the basis for estimating nucleated cell counts. Assay: immunoSEQ multiplex PCR; the TCRdb copy retains only in-frame clones and omits some. V, J and clone size reflect that table, while D and trimming were determined from the DNA. The profile shows about 320,000 clones, about 90% of them singletons. The rearrangement links TRBV6-2 or TRBV6-3 to TRBJ1-1; D remains unclear. This sequence originates from a man younger than 30 who had recovered from COVID-19. The sample was peripheral blood. The CDR3: CASSYSGTREGWATEAFF. The CDR3 DNA follows: TGTGCCAGCAGTTACTCGGGTACCCGCGAGGGTTGGGCCACTGAAGCTTTCTTT.